This TCR beta chain was sequenced in a study of T cell repertoires in cytomegalovirus infection. Background on the study: The study used recently identified HLA-C-restricted and well-studied HLA-B-restricted CMV epitopes. In public TCR beta signatures, there were indications of both CMV infection and matching HLA type. General study results and limits: In two of eight donors, the top clonotype was HLA-C-restricted CMV-specific. The cumulative frequency of public TCR beta families distinguished individuals who carried CMV together with the relevant HLA.

Of note for this clonotype: Its antigen remains unknown.

CDR1 is SGHTS, CDR2 YDEGEE, per germline. There are 16 residues in the CDR3. V lost 0 bases and J 3 bases, leaving 15 bases between the germline ends. TCRdb independently ran MiXCR on the reads; one entry per CDR3 protein. This repertoire shows roughly 500,000 distinct CDR3 sequences, roughly a third found once; its top ten account for about a sixth. This sample comprised cultured PBMCs, obtained from culture after CMV antigen stimulation. This chain uses TRBV5-8 with TRBJ1-1, with D possibly being TRBD1 (6 bases). The origin of this receptor is a human donor in good health (CMV status not recorded). Some clones in this sample may be carry-over from other donors' samples. CDR3: CASSLDQGAGDTEAFF. The CDR3 nucleotides read TGTGCCAGCAGCTTGGATCAGGGAGCAGGGGACACTGAAGCTTTCTTT. Supplemented by reference TRBV5-8 and TRBJ1-1, the full variable domain reads EAGVTQSPTHLIKTRGQQATLRCSPISGHTSVYWYQQALGLGLQFLLWYDEGEERNRGNFPPRFSGRQFPNYSSELNVNALELEDSALYLCASSLDQGAGDTEAFFGQGTRLTVV.